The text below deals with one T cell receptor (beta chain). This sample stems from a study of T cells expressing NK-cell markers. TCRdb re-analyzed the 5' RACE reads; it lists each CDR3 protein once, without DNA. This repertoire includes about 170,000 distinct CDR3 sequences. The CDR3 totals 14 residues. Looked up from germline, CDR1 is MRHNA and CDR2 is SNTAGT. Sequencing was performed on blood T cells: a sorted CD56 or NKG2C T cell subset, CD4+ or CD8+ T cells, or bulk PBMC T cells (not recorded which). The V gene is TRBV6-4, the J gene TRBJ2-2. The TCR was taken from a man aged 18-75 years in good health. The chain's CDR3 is CASSGSGTTGELFF.